What follows are 13 T cell receptor beta chains derived from one specimen sequenced in a study of Graves' ophthalmopathy and Graves' hyperthyroidism. Transcripts of RNA were the source for amplifying TCR beta CDR3 regions. The authors performed first-round RT-PCR with HTBI primers and then a second-round multiplex PCR. From the multiplex PCR reads, TCRdb called clonotypes with MiXCR, one entry per CDR3 protein. Here the sample spans a few hundred thousand distinct CDR3 sequences, about 17% being singletons. Sequencing was performed on peripheral blood. These receptors originate from an adult man with Graves' ophthalmopathy.

This clonotype occurred many times. The gene calls are TRBV6-2 or TRBV6-3 and TRBJ1-2; 10 positions match TRBD1. With V trimmed by 6 bases and J by 6 bases, 10 bases remained unmatched. The CDR3 loop spans 15 amino acids. The germline CDR1 and CDR2 sequences are MNHEY and SVGEGT. The DNA for the CDR3 is TGTGCCAGCAGAAGGACAGGGGGGGTTTTTGATGGCTACACCTTC. Its protein is CASRRTGGVFDGYTF.

Notes on this clonotype: A much larger clone differs from this one at a single base, so this may be a read error. J is TRBJ2-5 and V is TRBV29-1; D not resolved. V shed 4 bases and J shed 0 bases, with 3 bases lying between them. The CDR3 contains 11 residues. Germline V gene data show CDR1 as SQVTM and CDR2 as ANQGSEA. The chain's CDR3 is CSVGNQETQYF. The CDR3 nucleotides read TGCAGCGTTGGGAACCAAGAGACCCAGTACTTC. The whole variable domain, remainder taken from reference TRBV29-1 and TRBJ2-5, is SAVISQKPSRDICQRGTSLTIQCQVDSQVTMMFWYRQQPGQSLTLIATANQGSEATYESGFVIDKFPISRPNLTFSTLTVSNMSPEDSSIYLCSVGNQETQYFGPGTRLLVL.

This clonotype was recorded at least ten times. The chain joins TRBV4-3 to TRBJ1-5; 11 bases map to TRBD1. From germline, CDR1 is LGHNA and CDR2 YSLEER. V shed 1 base and J 6 bases; nucleotides not matched to a gene: 2. The CDR3 is 15 amino acids. Here the CDR3 reads CASSQGTGGFQPQHF. The CDR3 nucleotides are TGCGCCAGCAGCCAAGGGACAGGGGGCTTTCAGCCCCAGCATTTT.

In this sample, this clonotype turned up many times. CDR3 DNA: TGTGCCATCATGGACCCAGGACAGGCGACTGGAAACACCATATATTTT. Its protein is CAIMDPGQATGNTIYF. This chain uses TRBV10-3 with TRBJ1-3; TRBD1 aligns across 7 bases. The CDR3 contains 16 residues. Looked up from germline, CDR1 is ENHRY and CDR2 is SYGVKD. With 7 bases clipped from V and 2 bases from J, the junction kept 11 bases outside the gene matches.

This clonotype was observed at least ten times. The chain employs TRBV3-1 and TRBJ2-5; 7 bases are a match to TRBD1. CDR3 size: 13 residues. Germline-derived CDR1 and CDR2 are LGHDT and YNNKEL (reference sequence). V dropped 10 bases and J dropped 7; count of bases not matched to a gene: 12. CDR3 coding DNA: TGTGCCAACAGTTCTCACGCAGGGGGGACCCAGTACTTC. The encoded protein is CANSSHAGGTQYF.

This clonotype was detected many times. The CDR3: CASSLQGSEQYF. The CDR3, as DNA: TGTGCCAGCAGTCTACAGGGTTCCGAGCAGTACTTC. V usage is TRBV12-3 or TRBV12-4 and J usage is TRBJ2-7; the D gene is possibly TRBD1 (6 bases). V was pared by 5 bases and J by 6 bases, with 11 bases between. The CDR3 length is 12 residues.

At least ten counts were recorded for this clonotype. This rearrangement joins TRBV6-1 to TRBJ2-2; D possibly corresponds to TRBD2 (5 bases). Germline V lookup: CDR1 MNHNS, CDR2 SASEGT. The CDR3 runs 16 residues. V gave up 6 bases and J gave up 0 bases, with 14 bases separating them. CDR3 DNA: TGTGCCAGCAGGCTCCGGGGAAACGCGAACACCGGGGAGCTGTTTTTT. It specifies CASRLRGNANTGELFF.

This clonotype was seen many times. This chain uses TRBV11-3 with TRBJ1-1; a possible D gene is TRBD1 (5 bases). The CDR3 runs 18 residues. From germline, CDR1 is SGHNT and CDR2 YENEEA. The V end was cut by 6 bases, the J end by 4 bases, with 27 bases between. The CDR3 sequence is CASRFKGLTPADTTEAFF. Here the CDR3 DNA reads TGTGCCAGCAGATTTAAGGGGCTAACCCCAGCGGATACCACTGAAGCTTTCTTT.

This clonotype has a count of ten or more. The chain is built from TRBV4-2 and TRBJ2-7; the match to TRBD2 covers 11 bases. CDR3 length: 16 amino acids. J gave up 0 bases and V 1 base, and 2 bases lay outside the gene matches. Germline values: CDR1 LGHNA, CDR2 YNFKEQ. The CDR3 is CASSQATSGGSYEQYF. In nucleotides, the CDR3 is TGTGCCAGCAGCCAAGCAACTAGCGGGGGCTCCTACGAGCAGTACTTC.

This clonotype was detected many times. J is TRBJ1-1 and V is TRBV12-3 or TRBV12-4, with D unresolved. V dropped 3 bases and J dropped 1 base, with 6 bases sitting between them. This CDR3 is built from 13 residues. The CDR3 sequence: CASSLWGNTEAFF. Written as DNA, the CDR3 is TGTGCCAGCAGTTTGTGGGGGAACACTGAAGCTTTCTTT.

This clonotype was seen at least ten times. The rearrangement uses TRBV3-1 and TRBJ1-1, with a tentative D call TRBD1 (5 bases). The CDR3 has 14 amino acids. From germline, CDR1 is LGHDT and CDR2 YNNKEL (reference sequence). Between the trimmed V and J ends, which lost 3 bases and 2 bases, there was a span of 10 bases. The CDR3 loop is CASSHWGGNTEAFF. The CDR3 DNA is TGTGCCAGCAGCCACTGGGGGGGAAACACTGAAGCTTTCTTT. Complete variable domain (other parts from reference TRBV3-1 and TRBJ1-1): DTAVSQTPKYLVTQMGNDKSIKCEQNLGHDTMYWYKQDSKKFLKIMFSYNNKELIINETVPNRFSPKSPDKAHLNLHINSLELGDSAVYFCASSHWGGNTEAFFGQGTRLTVV.

This clonotype was seen repeatedly, ten times or more. The chain is built from TRBV5-1 and TRBJ1-2; 7 bases align to TRBD1. The germline V gene has CDR1 SGHRS and CDR2 YFSETQ. CDR3 length: 15 amino acids. The J segment lost 0 bases and the V segment lost 7 bases, leaving 9 bases of the junction unmatched. In DNA form, the CDR3 reads TGCGCCAGCGCCCGTGGACAGGCCACTAACTATGGCTACACCTTC. This encodes CASARGQATNYGYTF.

This clonotype was recorded many times. J is TRBJ2-2 and V is TRBV11-1, with TRBD2 matching over 14 bases. The CDR3 contains 21 residues. The ends lost 0 bases at V and 3 bases at J; junction bases unmatched: 12. Germline values: CDR1 SGHAT, CDR2 FQDESV (reference sequence). DNA of the CDR3: TGTGCCAGCAGCTTAGCGCTTTCCAGGACTAGCGGGGGGCCCTACACCGGGGAGCTGTTTTTT. Translating gives CASSLALSRTSGGPYTGELFF. Supplemented by reference TRBV11-1 and TRBJ2-2, the full variable domain reads EAEVAQSPRYKITEKSQAVAFWCDPISGHATLYWYRQILGQGPELLVQFQDESVVDDSQLPKDRFSAERLKGVDSTLKIQPAELGDSAMYLCASSLALSRTSGGPYTGELFFGEGSRLTVL.